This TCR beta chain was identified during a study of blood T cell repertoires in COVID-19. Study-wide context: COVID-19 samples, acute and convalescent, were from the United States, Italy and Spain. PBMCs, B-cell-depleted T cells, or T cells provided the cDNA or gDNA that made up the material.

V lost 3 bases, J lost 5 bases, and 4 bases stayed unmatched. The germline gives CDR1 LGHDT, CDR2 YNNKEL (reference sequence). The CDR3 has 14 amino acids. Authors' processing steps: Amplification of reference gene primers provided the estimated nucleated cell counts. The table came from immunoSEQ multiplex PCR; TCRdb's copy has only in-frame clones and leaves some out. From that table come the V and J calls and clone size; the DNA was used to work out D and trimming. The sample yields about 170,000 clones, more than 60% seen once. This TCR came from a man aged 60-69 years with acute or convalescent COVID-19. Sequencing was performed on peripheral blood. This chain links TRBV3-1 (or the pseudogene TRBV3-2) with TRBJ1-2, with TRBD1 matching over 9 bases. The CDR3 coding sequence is TGTGCCAGCAGCCAGAGACAGGGGGGATATGGCTACACCTTC. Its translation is CASSQRQGGYGYTF.